This T cell receptor (beta chain) was sequenced in a study of response to subunit inactivated influenza vaccine. Trimming left V 5 bases short and J 3 bases short, with 19 bases between. The CDR3 extends over 16 amino acids. Overall study findings and caveats: The authors put forward the suggestion that each seasonal influenza vaccination may bring in only a limited number of new T cells.

This clonotype was found a few times. Its antigen is unidentified. From the RT-PCR reads, TCRdb called clonotypes with MiXCR, one entry per CDR3 protein. The sample yields more than 700,000 distinct CDR3 sequences, around 20% seen once. The sequences come from PBMCs from blood, collected around 5 days after vaccination. The chain links TRBV12-3 or TRBV12-4 to TRBJ1-1; TRBD1 is a possible D gene (5 bases). This TCR was recovered from a man aged 50 or older who received an inactivated influenza vaccine. As DNA, the CDR3 is TGTGCCAGCAGTCAAGGTGGAGGGCGAGGGGACACTGAAGCTTTCTTT. Its protein product is CASSQGGGRGDTEAFF.